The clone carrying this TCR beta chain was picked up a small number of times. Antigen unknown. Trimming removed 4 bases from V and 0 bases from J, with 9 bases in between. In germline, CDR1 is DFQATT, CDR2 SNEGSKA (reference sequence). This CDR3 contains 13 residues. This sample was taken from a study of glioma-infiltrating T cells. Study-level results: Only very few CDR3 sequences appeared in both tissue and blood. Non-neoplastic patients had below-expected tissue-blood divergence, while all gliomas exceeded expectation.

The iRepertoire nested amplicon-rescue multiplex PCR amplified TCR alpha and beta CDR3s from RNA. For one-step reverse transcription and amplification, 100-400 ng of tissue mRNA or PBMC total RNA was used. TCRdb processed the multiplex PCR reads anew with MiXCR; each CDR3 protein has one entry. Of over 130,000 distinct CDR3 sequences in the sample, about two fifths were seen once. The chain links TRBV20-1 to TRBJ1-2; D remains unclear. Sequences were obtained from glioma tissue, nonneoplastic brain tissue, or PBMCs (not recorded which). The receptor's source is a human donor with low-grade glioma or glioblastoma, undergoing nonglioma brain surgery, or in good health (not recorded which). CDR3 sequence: CSAKQIANYGYTF. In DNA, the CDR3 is TGCAGTGCTAAACAAATAGCTAACTATGGCTACACCTTC.